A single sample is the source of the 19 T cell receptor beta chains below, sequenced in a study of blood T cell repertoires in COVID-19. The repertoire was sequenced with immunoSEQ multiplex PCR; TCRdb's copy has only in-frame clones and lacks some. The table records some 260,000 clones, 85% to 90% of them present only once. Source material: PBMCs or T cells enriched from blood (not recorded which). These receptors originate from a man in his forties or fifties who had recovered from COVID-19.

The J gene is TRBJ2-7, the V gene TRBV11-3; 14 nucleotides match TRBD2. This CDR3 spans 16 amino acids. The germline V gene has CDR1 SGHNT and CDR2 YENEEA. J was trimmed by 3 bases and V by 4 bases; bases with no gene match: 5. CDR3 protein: CASSSGLAGANYEQYF. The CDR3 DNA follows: TGTGCCAGCAGCTCGGGACTAGCGGGGGCAAACTACGAGCAGTACTTC.

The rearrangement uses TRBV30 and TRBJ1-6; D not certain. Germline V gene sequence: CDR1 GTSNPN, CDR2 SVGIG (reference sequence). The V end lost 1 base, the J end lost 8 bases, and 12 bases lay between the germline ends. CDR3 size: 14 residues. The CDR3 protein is CAWSGVTLDSPLHF. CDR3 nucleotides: TGTGCCTGGAGTGGAGTGACTCTAGATTCACCCCTCCACTTT.

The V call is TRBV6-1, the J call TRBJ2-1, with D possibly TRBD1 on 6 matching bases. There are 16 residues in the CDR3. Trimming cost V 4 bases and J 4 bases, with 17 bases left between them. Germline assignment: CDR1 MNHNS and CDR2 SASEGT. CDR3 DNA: TGTGCCAGCAGTGCAGGGGCCGCACCAGATTACAATGAGCAGTTCTTC. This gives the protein CASSAGAAPDYNEQFF.

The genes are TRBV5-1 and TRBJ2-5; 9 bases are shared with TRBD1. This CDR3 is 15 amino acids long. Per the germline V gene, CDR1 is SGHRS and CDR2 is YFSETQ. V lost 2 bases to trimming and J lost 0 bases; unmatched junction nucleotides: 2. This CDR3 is CASSFGDRDQETQYF. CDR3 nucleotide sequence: TGCGCCAGCAGCTTCGGGGACAGGGACCAAGAGACCCAGTACTTC. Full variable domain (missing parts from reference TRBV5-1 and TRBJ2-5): KAGVTQTPRYLIKTRGQQVTLSCSPISGHRSVSWYQQTPGQGLQFLFEYFSETQRNKGNFPGRFSGRQFSNSRSEMNVSTLELGDSALYLCASSFGDRDQETQYFGPGTRLLVL.

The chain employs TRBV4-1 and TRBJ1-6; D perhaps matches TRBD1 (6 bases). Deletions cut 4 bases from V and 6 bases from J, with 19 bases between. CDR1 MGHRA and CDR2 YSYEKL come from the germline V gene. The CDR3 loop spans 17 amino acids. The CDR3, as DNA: TGCGCCAGCAGCCTCATCAGGGGCCCCGTTGGTAATTCACCCCTCCACTTT. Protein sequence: CASSLIRGPVGNSPLHF.

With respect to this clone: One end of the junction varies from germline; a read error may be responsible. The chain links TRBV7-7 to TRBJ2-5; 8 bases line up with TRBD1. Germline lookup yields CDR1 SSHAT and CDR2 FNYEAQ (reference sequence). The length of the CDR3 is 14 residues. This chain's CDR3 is CASSLDRGQETQYF. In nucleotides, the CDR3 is TGTGCTAGCAGCTTAGACAGGGGACAAGAGACCCAGTACTTC.

The CDR3 is CASSPLRNTEAFF. The CDR3, as DNA: TGTGCCAGCAGCCCCTTGAGGAACACTGAAGCTTTCTTT. The chain couples TRBV7-9 to TRBJ1-1; D not certain. The germline CDR1 and CDR2 sequences are SEHNR and FQNEAQ (reference sequence). The CDR3 has 13 residues. Trimming stripped 5 bases from V and 1 base from J, with 8 bases between.

The chain's CDR3 is CASIAGGTDTQYF. In DNA form, the CDR3 reads TGTGCCAGTATAGCGGGGGGCACAGATACGCAGTATTTT. The V gene is TRBV19, the J gene TRBJ2-3, with 9 bases matching TRBD2. Germline-derived CDR1 and CDR2 are LNHDA and SQIVND (reference sequence). Trimming took 7 bases from V and 1 from J; bases not matched to a gene: 0. CDR3 size: 13 residues.

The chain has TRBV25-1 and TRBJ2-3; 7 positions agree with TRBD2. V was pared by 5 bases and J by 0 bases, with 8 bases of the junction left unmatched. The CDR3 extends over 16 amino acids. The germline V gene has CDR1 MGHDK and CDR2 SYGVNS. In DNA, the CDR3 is TGTGCCAGCAGTAAGCGGGGCGCTCCTAGCACAGATACGCAGTATTTT. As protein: CASSKRGAPSTDTQYF.

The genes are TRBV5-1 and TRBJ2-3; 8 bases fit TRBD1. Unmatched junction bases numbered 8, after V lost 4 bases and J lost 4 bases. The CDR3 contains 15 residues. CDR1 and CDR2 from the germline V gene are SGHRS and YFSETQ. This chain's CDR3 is CASSLTGVEADTQYF. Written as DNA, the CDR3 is TGCGCCAGCAGCCTGACAGGGGTGGAAGCAGATACGCAGTATTTT.

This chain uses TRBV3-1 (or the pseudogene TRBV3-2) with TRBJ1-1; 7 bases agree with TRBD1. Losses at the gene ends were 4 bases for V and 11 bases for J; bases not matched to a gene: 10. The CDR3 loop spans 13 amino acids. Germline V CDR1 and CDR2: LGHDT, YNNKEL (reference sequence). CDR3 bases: TGTGCCAGCAGCCCACGACAGGGTAGTGGGGCTTTCTTT. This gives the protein CASSPRQGSGAFF.

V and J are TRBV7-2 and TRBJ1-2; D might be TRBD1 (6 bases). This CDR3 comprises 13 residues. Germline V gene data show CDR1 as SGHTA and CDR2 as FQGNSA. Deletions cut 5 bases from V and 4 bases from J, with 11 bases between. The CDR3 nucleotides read TGTGCCAGCAGCCACGACAGGCGCTATGGCTACACCTTC. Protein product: CASSHDRRYGYTF.

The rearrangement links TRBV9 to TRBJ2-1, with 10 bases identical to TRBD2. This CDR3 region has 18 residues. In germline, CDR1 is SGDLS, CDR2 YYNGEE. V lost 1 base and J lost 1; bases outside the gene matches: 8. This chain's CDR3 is CASSVMSGGATSYNEQFF. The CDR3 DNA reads TGTGCCAGCAGCGTAATGAGCGGGGGGGCCACGTCCTACAATGAGCAGTTCTTC.

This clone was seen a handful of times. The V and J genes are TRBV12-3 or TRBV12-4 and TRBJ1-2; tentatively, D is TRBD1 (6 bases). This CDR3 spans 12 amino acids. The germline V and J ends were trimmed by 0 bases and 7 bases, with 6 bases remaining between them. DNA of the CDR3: TGTGCCAGCAGTTTAGCAGGGGGTGGCTACACCTTC. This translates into CASSLAGGGYTF.

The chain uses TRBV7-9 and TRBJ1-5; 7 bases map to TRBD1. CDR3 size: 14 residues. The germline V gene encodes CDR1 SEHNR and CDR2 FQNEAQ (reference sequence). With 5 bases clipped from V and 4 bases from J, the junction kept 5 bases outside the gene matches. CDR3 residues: CASSAEGQNQPQHF. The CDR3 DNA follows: TGTGCCAGCAGCGCTGAGGGACAGAATCAGCCCCAGCATTTT.

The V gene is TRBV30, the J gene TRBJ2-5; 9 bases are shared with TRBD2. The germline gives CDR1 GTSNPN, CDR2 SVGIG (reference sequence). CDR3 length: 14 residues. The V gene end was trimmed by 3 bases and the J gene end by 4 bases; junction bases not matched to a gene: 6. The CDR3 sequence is CAWRFSGGVETQYF. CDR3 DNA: TGTGCCTGGAGGTTTAGCGGGGGTGTAGAGACCCAGTACTTC.

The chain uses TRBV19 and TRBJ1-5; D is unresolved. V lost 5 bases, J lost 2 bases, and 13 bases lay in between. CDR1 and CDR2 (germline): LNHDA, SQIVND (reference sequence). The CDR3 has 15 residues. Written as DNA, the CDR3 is TGTGCCAGTAGTTGGGGTCCGGAGGGCAATCAGCCCCAGCATTTT. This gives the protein CASSWGPEGNQPQHF.

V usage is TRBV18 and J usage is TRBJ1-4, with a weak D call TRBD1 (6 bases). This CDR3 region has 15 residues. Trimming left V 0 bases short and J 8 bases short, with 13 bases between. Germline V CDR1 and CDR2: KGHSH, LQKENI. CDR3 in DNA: TGTGCCAGCTCACCACCTTCACAGGGTAGGGAAAAACTGTTTTTT. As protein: CASSPPSQGREKLFF.

CDR3 bases: TGTGCCAGCAGCTTAGGTAGTCCCGGGACTGAAGCTTTCTTT. It translates to CASSLGSPGTEAFF. The chain is built from TRBV11-2 and TRBJ1-1; D not certain. CDR3 length: 14 amino acids. The V and J ends lost 1 base and 5 bases respectively, with 11 bases between them. Germline loops: CDR1 SGHAT, CDR2 FQNNGV.